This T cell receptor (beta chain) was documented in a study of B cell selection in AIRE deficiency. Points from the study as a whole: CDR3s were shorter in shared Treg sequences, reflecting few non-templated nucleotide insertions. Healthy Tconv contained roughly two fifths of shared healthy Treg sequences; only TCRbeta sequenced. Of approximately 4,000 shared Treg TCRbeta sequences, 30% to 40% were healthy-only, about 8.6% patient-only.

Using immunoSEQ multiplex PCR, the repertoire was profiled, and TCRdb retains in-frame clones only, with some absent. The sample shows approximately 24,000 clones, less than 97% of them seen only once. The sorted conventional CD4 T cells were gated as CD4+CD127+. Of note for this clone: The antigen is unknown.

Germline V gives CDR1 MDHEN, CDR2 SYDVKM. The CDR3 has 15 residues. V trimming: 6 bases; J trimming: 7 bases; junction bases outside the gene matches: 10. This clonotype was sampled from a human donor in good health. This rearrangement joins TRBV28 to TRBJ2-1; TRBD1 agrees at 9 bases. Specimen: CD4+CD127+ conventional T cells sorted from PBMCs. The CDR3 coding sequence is TGTGCCAGCAGCCTAACAGGGGGCGCAGAGAATGAGCAGTTCTTC. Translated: CASSLTGGAENEQFF.